The present T cell receptor (beta chain) was sequenced within a study of T-cell reconstitution after alpha-beta-depleted transplantation in children. Preparing the TCRbeta library involved the use of unique molecular identifiers. TCRdb reanalysed the PCR reads using MiXCR and keeps one entry per CDR3 protein. The table records roughly 200,000 distinct CDR3 sequences, approximately 9% of them present only once. V shed 6 bases and J shed 5 bases, with 7 bases lying between them. CDR3 size: 12 residues. The chain carries TRBV12-3 or TRBV12-4 and TRBJ2-2; D ambiguous. Sequencing was performed on PBMCs from the stem cell graft donor, taken from the stem cell graft. The TCR sequence derives from a human donor who donated a stem cell graft to a child with acute lymphoblastic leukemia. This chain's CDR3 is CASSHQTGELFF. CDR3 nucleotide sequence: TGTGCCAGCAGCCACCAAACCGGGGAGCTGTTTTTT.